Listed here is a single T cell receptor (beta chain). What it recognizes is unknown. Produced via immunoSEQ multiplex PCR; TCRdb's table is partial and in-frame only. The table lists 100,000 to 130,000 clones, about 90% of them singletons, with around 5.9% in the top ten. This specimen belongs to a study of T cell responses to AZD1222 COVID-19 vaccine. Study findings and constraints: In a largely white British group with more females than males, clonal diversity was possibly underestimated.

Germline assignment: CDR1 LGHDT and CDR2 YNNKEL (reference sequence). The V and J ends lost 6 bases and 6 bases respectively, with 14 bases between them. This CDR3 region has 13 residues. This specimen consisted of peripheral blood, obtained 28 days after the second AZD1222 dose. This chain joins TRBV3-1 (or the pseudogene TRBV3-2) and TRBJ1-1; D remains ambiguous. The source is an adult who received the AZD1222 COVID-19 vaccine. For the CDR3, the DNA is TGTGCCAGCAGTCAATGGGATGGGGCTGAAGCTTTCTTT. Its translation is CASSQWDGAEAFF.